A single sample gave rise to the 28 T cell receptor beta chains below, sequenced in a study of shared clonotypes between healthy human individuals. Assay: immunoSEQ multiplex PCR; the TCRdb copy retains only in-frame clones and omits some. The data contain over a million clones, roughly 96% of them singletons. The material sequenced was naive CD4+ T cells sorted from blood. Subset in this sample: CD45RA+ positively selected. The source of these receptors is a man between 25 and 39 years old in good health.

V and J are TRBV7-9 and TRBJ1-1; 7 bases match TRBD1. The V segment lost 0 bases and the J segment 8 bases; nucleotides outside the gene matches: 6. The length of the CDR3 is 14 residues. Germline V gene data show CDR1 as SEHNR and CDR2 as FQNEAQ (reference sequence). CDR3: CASSLAPGGREAFF. The CDR3 DNA reads TGTGCCAGCAGCTTAGCCCCAGGGGGGCGAGAAGCTTTCTTT.

This clone is a singleton in its sample. V and J are TRBV7-9 and TRBJ1-4; tentatively, D is TRBD1 (6 bases). Germline CDR1 and CDR2: SEHNR and FQNEAQ (reference sequence). The CDR3 length is 13 residues. V lost 4 bases to trimming and J lost 7 bases, with 10 bases between them. The CDR3 here is CASSSQGIEKLFF. CDR3 sequence (DNA): TGTGCCAGCAGCTCACAGGGCATTGAAAAACTGTTTTTT.

The V call is TRBV6-5, the J call TRBJ2-7; D ambiguous. Deletions cut 5 bases from V and 2 bases from J, with 4 bases between. CDR1 is MNHEY, CDR2 SVGAGI, per germline. There are 11 residues in the CDR3. The CDR3 loop is CASSNTYEQYF. In nucleotides, the CDR3 is TGTGCCAGCAGTAACACCTACGAGCAGTACTTC.

This clone has only one observation. This chain links TRBV5-5 with TRBJ1-5; 9 bases agree with TRBD1. Losses at the gene ends were 4 bases for V and 6 bases for J; bases not matched to a gene: 11. The CDR3 covers 16 residues. Germline CDR1 is SGHKS and CDR2 is YYEKEE (reference sequence). CDR3 bases: TGTGCCAGCAGCGTTATAACCGGGACAGGGATTCAGCCCCAGCATTTT. Amino acids: CASSVITGTGIQPQHF.

The chain has TRBV5-4 and TRBJ2-5; D not resolved. V shed 2 bases and J shed 0 bases, with 11 bases lying between them. This CDR3 comprises 15 residues. Looked up from germline, CDR1 is SGHNT and CDR2 is YYREEE (reference sequence). The CDR3 region has the DNA TGTGCCAGCAGCTTTTTTGCGTTAGACCAAGAGACCCAGTACTTC. Encoded protein: CASSFFALDQETQYF.

J is TRBJ2-7 and V is TRBV6-1, with TRBD1 as a possible D gene (6 bases). The V gene's germline CDR1 is MNHNS and CDR2 SASEGT. Between the trimmed V and J ends, which lost 7 bases and 2 bases, there was a span of 12 bases. The CDR3 covers 13 residues. The CDR3 DNA follows: TGTGCCAGCATTTCGGGACAAACCTACGAGCAGTACTTC. Its translation is CASISGQTYEQYF.

The genes are TRBV19 and TRBJ2-2; the match to TRBD1 covers 8 bases. The CDR3 has 15 residues. V gave up 7 bases and J gave up 7 bases; unmatched junction bases: 11. Germline assignment: CDR1 LNHDA and CDR2 SQIVND (reference sequence). CDR3 coding DNA: TGTGCCAGTATGGGCTACATAGGGACAGGCGGGGAGCTGTTTTTT. Residues: CASMGYIGTGGELFF.

The chain uses TRBV18 and TRBJ2-7, with D perhaps matching TRBD1 (5 bases). Germline V gene lookup returns CDR1 KGHSH and CDR2 LQKENI. CDR3 length: 15 residues. Trimming left V 5 bases short and J 1 base short, with 15 bases between. The CDR3 DNA reads as TGTGCCAGCTCAAGAGACAGATCCCAATCCTACGAGCAGTACTTC. This encodes CASSRDRSQSYEQYF.

The CDR3 region is CASSLSGDGQPQHF. The CDR3 DNA reads TGTGCCAGCAGTCTTTCCGGAGACGGACAGCCCCAGCATTTT. The rearrangement joins TRBV6-1 to TRBJ1-5, with unresolved D. The CDR3 spans 14 residues. Per germline, CDR1 MNHNS and CDR2 SASEGT. V gave up 5 bases and J gave up 7 bases, with 15 bases separating them.

About this clone itself: This same CDR3 is encoded by further DNA sequences in the sample. The chain uses TRBV18 and TRBJ1-5; 8 nucleotides match TRBD1. This CDR3 is 14 amino acids long. J gave up 6 bases and V 3 bases, and 4 bases lay outside the gene matches. Looked up from germline, CDR1 is KGHSH and CDR2 is LQKENI. The CDR3 DNA follows: TGTGCCAGCTCACCCGGACAGGGTAGTCAGCCCCAGCATTTT. Its translation is CASSPGQGSQPQHF.

The chain has TRBV6-5 and TRBJ2-2; D call uncertain. The germline gives CDR1 MNHEY, CDR2 SVGAGI. V shed 2 bases and J shed 4 bases, with 14 bases lying between them. This CDR3 has 16 residues. CDR3 residues: CASSYRRFSRTGELFF. CDR3 coding DNA: TGTGCCAGCAGTTACCGCCGGTTCAGCCGCACCGGGGAGCTGTTTTTT.

This clone was seen only once. CDR3 sequence reads: CASSFRQASPGELFF. In nucleotides, the CDR3 is TGTGCCAGCAGCTTTCGACAGGCAAGTCCCGGGGAGCTGTTTTTT. V usage is TRBV7-9 and J usage is TRBJ2-2; TRBD1 might be the D (6 bases). Looked up from germline, CDR1 is SEHNR and CDR2 is FQNEAQ (reference sequence). V was pared by 3 bases and J by 6 bases, with 14 bases between. The CDR3 spans 15 residues. The entire variable domain, with the rest obtained from reference TRBV7-9 and TRBJ2-2, is as follows: DTGVSQNPRHKITKRGQNVTFRCDPISEHNRLYWYRQTLGQGPEFLTYFQNEAQLEKSRLLSDRFSAERPKGSFSTLEIQRTEQGDSAMYLCASSFRQASPGELFFGEGSRLTVL.

This rearrangement joins TRBV18 to TRBJ2-7; D is tentatively TRBD1 or TRBD2 (5 bases each). The CDR3 length is 14 residues. Germline-derived CDR1 and CDR2 are KGHSH and LQKENI. Trimming took off 1 base at V and 5 bases at J, with 12 bases between the two ends. The CDR3 coding sequence is TGTGCCAGCTCACCACTGGGCAGGGACCACGAGCAGTACTTC. Protein sequence: CASSPLGRDHEQYF. The variable domain in full, completed from reference TRBV18 and TRBJ2-7, reads NAGVMQNPRHLVRRRGQEARLRCSPMKGHSHVYWYRQLPEEGLKFMVYLQKENIIDESGMPKERFSAEFPKEGPSILRIQQVVRGDSAAYFCASSPLGRDHEQYFGPGTRLTVT.

The chain uses TRBV10-3 and TRBJ2-1; 8 positions agree with TRBD1. V lost 10 bases, J lost 3 bases, and 5 bases stayed unmatched. The germline CDR1 and CDR2 sequences are ENHRY and SYGVKD. The CDR3 loop spans 13 amino acids. Here the CDR3 reads CASFGTGYNEQFF. CDR3 DNA: TGTGCCAGCTTTGGGACAGGCTACAATGAGCAGTTCTTC.

The chain has TRBV9 and TRBJ2-1; D is ambiguous. Germline-derived CDR1 and CDR2 are SGDLS and YYNGEE. Trimming removed 0 bases from V and 2 bases from J, with 9 bases in between. The CDR3 is 15 residues long. This chain's CDR3 is CASSVVAATYNEQFF. The CDR3 DNA sequence: TGTGCCAGCAGCGTAGTGGCAGCCACCTACAATGAGCAGTTCTTC. Full variable domain (missing parts from reference TRBV9 and TRBJ2-1): DSGVTQTPKHLITATGQRVTLRCSPRSGDLSVYWYQQSLDQGLQFLIQYYNGEERAKGNILERFSAQQFPDLHSELNLSSLELGDSALYFCASSVVAATYNEQFFGPGTRLTVL.

The V call is TRBV7-3, the J call TRBJ1-2; D is undetermined. In germline, CDR1 is SGHTA, CDR2 FQGTGA. This CDR3 comprises 16 residues. Trimming shortened V by 5 bases and J by 1 base, and 17 bases separated the two germline ends. The CDR3 region has the DNA TGTGCCAGCAGCAGATCCCCGGCCTTATATAACTATGGCTACACCTTC. The encoded protein is CASSRSPALYNYGYTF.

The sample holds one count of this clone. The rearrangement uses TRBV7-2 and TRBJ1-2, with D possibly TRBD1 on 6 matching bases. Trimming cost V 2 bases and J 4 bases, with 14 bases left between them. This CDR3 has 15 amino acids. Germline values: CDR1 SGHTA, CDR2 FQGNSA. In DNA, the CDR3 is TGTGCCAGCAGCTTATTTGGGGGCGGGAGCTATGGCTACACCTTC. Translating gives CASSLFGGGSYGYTF.

The chain employs TRBV29-1 and TRBJ2-7, with D unclear. CDR3 length equals 9 residues. In germline, CDR1 is SQVTM, CDR2 ANQGSEA. V was shortened by 3 bases and J by 6 bases, with 3 bases between the two germline ends. CDR3 loop: CSVDVEQYF. As DNA, the CDR3 is TGCAGCGTTGATGTCGAGCAGTACTTC.

The chain links TRBV6-1 to TRBJ2-2, with TRBD2 identical over 7 bases. The CDR3 loop spans 14 amino acids. With 7 bases clipped from V and 3 bases from J, the junction kept 5 bases outside the gene matches. Germline CDR1 is MNHNS and CDR2 is SASEGT. This CDR3 reads CASNRAGYTGELFF. The CDR3, as DNA: TGTGCCAGCAACAGAGCGGGGTACACCGGGGAGCTGTTTTTT.

The rearrangement links TRBV5-1 to TRBJ2-5, with D possibly being TRBD2 (6 bases). This CDR3 comprises 15 residues. The ends were cut back, 1 base at V and 0 bases at J, with 10 bases in the middle. In germline, CDR1 is SGHRS, CDR2 YFSETQ. The CDR3 DNA follows: TGCGCCAGCAGCTTGCGGGCGGGGCACCAAGAGACCCAGTACTTC. It codes for CASSLRAGHQETQYF.

The V and J genes are TRBV7-3 and TRBJ2-7; no definite D call. V lost 0 bases, J lost 1 base, and 7 bases lay in between. Germline CDR1 is SGHTA and CDR2 is FQGTGA. The CDR3 is 14 residues long. The CDR3: CASSLTSTSYEQYF. DNA for the CDR3: TGTGCCAGCAGCTTAACGTCGACATCCTACGAGCAGTACTTC.

The CDR3 DNA reads as TGTGCCAGCAGTTTATGGGAGACAGGAGCCTACGAGCAGTACTTC. This sequence encodes CASSLWETGAYEQYF. The V and J genes are TRBV28 and TRBJ2-7; tentative D call: TRBD1 (6 bases). Trimming left V 0 bases short and J 2 bases short, with 11 bases between. The germline V gene has CDR1 MDHEN and CDR2 SYDVKM. The CDR3 sequence is 15 residues long.

The chain couples TRBV27 to TRBJ2-1; no firm D call. V lost 9 bases, J lost 8 bases, and 11 bases lay in between. The CDR3 totals 11 residues. CDR1 is MNHEY and CDR2 is SMNVEV in the germline V gene (reference sequence). The CDR3 is CARGPGDEQFF. Written as DNA, the CDR3 is TGTGCCAGAGGACCGGGCGATGAGCAGTTCTTC.

The J gene is TRBJ1-1, the V gene TRBV28; the match to TRBD1 covers 7 bases. CDR1 is MDHEN, CDR2 SYDVKM, per germline. CDR3 length: 15 amino acids. The junction had 7 bases not matched to a gene; V was cut back by 5 bases and J by 1 base. The CDR3 loop is CASSGGQEGNTEAFF. The DNA of the CDR3 is TGTGCCAGCAGTGGCGGACAGGAGGGGAACACTGAAGCTTTCTTT.

The chain employs TRBV7-8 and TRBJ2-7; 9 bases align to TRBD2. CDR1 is SGHVS, CDR2 FQNEAQ, per germline. CDR3 length equals 14 residues. With 5 bases clipped from V and 3 bases from J, the junction kept 5 bases outside the gene matches. CDR3 amino acids: CASSPGLAFYEQYF. The CDR3 nucleotides are TGTGCCAGCAGCCCCGGACTAGCGTTCTACGAGCAGTACTTC.

Concerning this clone itself: Other DNA sequences in the sample encode the same CDR3. The chain uses TRBV7-9 and TRBJ1-1; D ambiguous. CDR3 size: 13 residues. Trimming pared 4 bases from V and 1 base from J, leaving 7 bases between. Germline-derived CDR1 and CDR2 are SEHNR and FQNEAQ (reference sequence). CDR3 coding DNA: TGTGCCAGCAGCTCCGGACCGAACACTGAAGCTTTCTTT. Translating gives CASSSGPNTEAFF.

The chain has TRBV4-3 and TRBJ2-1; 7 bases are a match to TRBD2. Germline V gene lookup returns CDR1 LGHNA and CDR2 YSLEER. The V and J ends lost 1 base and 7 bases, in that order; junction bases with no gene match: 1. The CDR3 extends over 13 amino acids. The CDR3 DNA is TGCGCCAGCAGCCAAGTGCGGGAGAATGAGCAGTTCTTC. Residues: CASSQVRENEQFF.

The genes are TRBV30 and TRBJ2-5; D uncertain. Trimming removed 4 bases at V and 7 bases at J, with 16 bases between. CDR1 is GTSNPN and CDR2 is SVGIG in the germline V gene (reference sequence). This CDR3 contains 13 residues. CDR3 coding DNA: TGTGCCTGGACCCCTGGTTTGGGTGGGACCCAGTACTTC. This codes for CAWTPGLGGTQYF.